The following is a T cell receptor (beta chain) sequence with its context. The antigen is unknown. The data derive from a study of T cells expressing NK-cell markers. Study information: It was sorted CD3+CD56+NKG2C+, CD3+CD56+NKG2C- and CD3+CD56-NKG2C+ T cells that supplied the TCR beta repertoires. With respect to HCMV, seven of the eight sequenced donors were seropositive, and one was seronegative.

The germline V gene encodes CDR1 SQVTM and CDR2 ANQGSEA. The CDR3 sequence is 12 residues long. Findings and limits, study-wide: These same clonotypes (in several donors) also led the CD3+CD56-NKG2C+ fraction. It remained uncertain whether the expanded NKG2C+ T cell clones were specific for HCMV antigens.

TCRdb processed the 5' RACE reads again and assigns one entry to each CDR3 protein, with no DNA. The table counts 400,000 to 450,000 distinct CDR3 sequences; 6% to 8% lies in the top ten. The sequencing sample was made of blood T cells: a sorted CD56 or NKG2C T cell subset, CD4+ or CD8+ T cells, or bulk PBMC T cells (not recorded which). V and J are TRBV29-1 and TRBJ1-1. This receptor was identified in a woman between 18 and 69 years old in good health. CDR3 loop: CSSRTPSAEAFF.